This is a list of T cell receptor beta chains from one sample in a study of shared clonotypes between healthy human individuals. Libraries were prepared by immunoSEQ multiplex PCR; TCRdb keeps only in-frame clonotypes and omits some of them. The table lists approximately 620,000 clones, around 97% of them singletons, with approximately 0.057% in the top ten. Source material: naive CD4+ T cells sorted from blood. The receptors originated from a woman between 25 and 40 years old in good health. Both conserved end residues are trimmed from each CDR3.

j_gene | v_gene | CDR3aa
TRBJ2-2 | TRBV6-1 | ASGPGRNTGELF
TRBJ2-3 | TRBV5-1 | ASSLSPPPTDTQY
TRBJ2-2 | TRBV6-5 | ASSRQGANTGELF
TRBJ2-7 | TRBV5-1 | ASSDHRGPYEQY
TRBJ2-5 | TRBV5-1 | ASSPLLGETQY
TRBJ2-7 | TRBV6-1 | ASSEIPTSEQY
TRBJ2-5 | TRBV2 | ASSRDSQETQY
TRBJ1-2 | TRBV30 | AWSVLGTGYGYT
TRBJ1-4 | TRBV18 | ASSPTGTNEKLF
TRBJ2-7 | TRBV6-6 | ASSTSGRASYEQY
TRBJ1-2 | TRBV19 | ASSIQELGYT
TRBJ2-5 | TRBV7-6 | ASSLAMEETQY
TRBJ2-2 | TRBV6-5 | ASSYEGESGELF
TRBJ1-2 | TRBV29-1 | SVSRTDGYT
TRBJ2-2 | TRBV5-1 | ASSEGAPGTGELF
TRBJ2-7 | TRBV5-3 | ARSHLAGDSYEQY
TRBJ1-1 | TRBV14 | ASSPGPGLEAF
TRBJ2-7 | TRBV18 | ASSPDRWNEGEQY
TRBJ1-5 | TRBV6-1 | ASSKGHWDNQPQH
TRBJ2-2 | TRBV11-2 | ASSLDRSSGSSGELF
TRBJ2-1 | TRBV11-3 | ASSYRTSDEQF
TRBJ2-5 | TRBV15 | ATSRDGQGAGETQY
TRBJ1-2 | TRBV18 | ASSPEPRYGYT
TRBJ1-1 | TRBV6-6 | ASSPVGGNTEAF
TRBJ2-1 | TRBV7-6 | ASSFTSGSVNNEQF
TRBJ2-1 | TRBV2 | ASSVDLFVEQF
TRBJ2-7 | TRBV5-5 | ASSLGFSGTFSYEQY
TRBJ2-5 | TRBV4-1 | ASSQLGTVQETQY
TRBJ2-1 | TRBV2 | ASSDGQGRINEQF
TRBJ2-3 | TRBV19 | ASSTPGLIPDTQY
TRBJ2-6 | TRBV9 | ASSVSGGQAGGANVLT
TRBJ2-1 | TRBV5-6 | ASSFKRSSYNEQF
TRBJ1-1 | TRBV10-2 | ASRPGGFTEAF
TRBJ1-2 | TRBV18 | ASSPFAGAANYGYT
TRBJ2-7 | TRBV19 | ASSVTGQGEQY
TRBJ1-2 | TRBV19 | ASSIQGAAANDGGYT
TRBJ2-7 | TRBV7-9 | ASSLGSGSEAFYEQY
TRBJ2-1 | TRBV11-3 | ASRGWGNEQF
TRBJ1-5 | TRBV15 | ATSRAAGHQPQH
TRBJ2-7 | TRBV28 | ASTIEGSEQY
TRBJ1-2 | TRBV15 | ATSRPLERFGYT
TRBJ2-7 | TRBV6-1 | ASSEQGGHEQY
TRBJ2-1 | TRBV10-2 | ASSERVGGSYNEQF
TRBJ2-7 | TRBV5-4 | ASSFDTSGSYEQY
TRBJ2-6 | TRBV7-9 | ASSEIGRQAGANVLT
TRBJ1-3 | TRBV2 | ASSEQGLGNTIY
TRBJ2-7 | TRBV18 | ASSPIDSSYEQY
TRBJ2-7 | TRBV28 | ASSLTSYEQY
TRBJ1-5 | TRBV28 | ASSRREPQH
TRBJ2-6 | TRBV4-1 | ASSPSLAGAGANVLT
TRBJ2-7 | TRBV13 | ASSRGRSGSYEQY
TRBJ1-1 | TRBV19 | ASSIRGVDTEAF
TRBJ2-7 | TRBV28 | ASSFSWTSGPESYEQY